This T cell receptor beta chain is from a study of Ad26.COV2.S vaccination and SARS-CoV-2 variants. Findings of the study overall: Analyses that measured TCR breadth and depth may have underestimated total T cell responses.

As to treatment: about 20 received Ad26.COV2.S at low or high dose, single or two shots; roughly five received placebo; per-sample allocation not given. Samples came from day 63 after the first vaccine or placebo injection. The individual, an adult aged 18-55 years, was a donor in Boston. A note on this clone: Its antigen is unknown.

Trimming removed 9 bases from V and 8 bases from J, with 13 bases in between. There are 11 residues in the CDR3. Per germline, CDR1 SGHRS and CDR2 YFSETQ. Clones were sequenced by immunoSEQ multiplex PCR, and TCRdb holds only the in-frame ones, with some missing. Of a few hundred thousand clones in the sample, 75% to 90% were seen once. The material was peripheral blood, obtained in a trial of Ad26.COV2.S vaccine versus placebo. V gene TRBV5-1 combines with J gene TRBJ2-3; D is unresolved. This TCR was sampled from a person aged 18-60 years who received the Ad26.COV2.S COVID-19 vaccine or a placebo. DNA of the CDR3: TGCGCCACCAGATACTTTCGTACGCAGTATTTT. It encodes CATRYFRTQYF.